Only a few counts were recorded for the clone carrying this T cell receptor (beta chain). Its antigen is unidentified. This sample stems from a study of CD8+ T cells in alopecia areata. General observations from the study: Lesional scalp, notably in alopecia totalis/universalis, had clonality above that of normal scalp. Normal skin's resident alphabeta T cells are sequenced alongside lesional scalp T cells.

Germline-derived CDR1 and CDR2 are SEHNR and FQNEAQ (reference sequence). This CDR3 spans 14 amino acids. Trimming took 4 bases from V and 7 from J, leaving 16 bases between them. Sequencing templates came from extracted RNA that was reverse transcribed into cDNA. Libraries were prepared by immunoSEQ multiplex PCR; TCRdb keeps only in-frame clonotypes and omits some of them. Of approximately 150,000 clones listed, around 50% are singletons. CD4+ and CD8+ T cells were sorted from PBMCs stained for CD3, CD4 and CD8. The rearrangement uses TRBV7-9 and TRBJ2-5; D might be TRBD2 (5 bases). The sample was CD4+ T cells sorted from blood. This clonotype was obtained from a human donor with alopecia areata. CDR3 loop: CASSSLGEHGTQYF. CDR3 in DNA: TGTGCCAGCAGCTCCCTGGGAGAGCATGGGACCCAGTACTTC.